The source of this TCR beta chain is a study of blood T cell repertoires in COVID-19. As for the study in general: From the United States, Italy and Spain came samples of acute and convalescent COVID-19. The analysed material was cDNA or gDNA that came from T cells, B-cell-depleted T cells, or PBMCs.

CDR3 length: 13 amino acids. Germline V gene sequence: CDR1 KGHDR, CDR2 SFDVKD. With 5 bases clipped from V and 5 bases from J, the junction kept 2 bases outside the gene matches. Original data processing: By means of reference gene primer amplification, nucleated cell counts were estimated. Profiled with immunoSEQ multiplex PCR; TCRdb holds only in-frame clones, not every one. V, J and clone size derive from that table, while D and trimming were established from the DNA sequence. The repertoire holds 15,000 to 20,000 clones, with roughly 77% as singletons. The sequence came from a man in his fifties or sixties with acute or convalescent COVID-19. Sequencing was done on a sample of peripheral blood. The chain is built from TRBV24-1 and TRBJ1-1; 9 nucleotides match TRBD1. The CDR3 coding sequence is TGTGCCACCAGTGGGACAGGGGTGACTGAAGCTTTCTTT. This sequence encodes CATSGTGVTEAFF.